This T cell receptor beta chain was documented in a study of T cell repertoires in cytomegalovirus infection. Study summary: CMV infection plus the matching HLA type was flagged by public TCR beta signatures. Study-wide results and limits: CMV-specific HLA-C-restricted TCR beta clonotypes dominated the ex vivo response. Identification of carriers of CMV plus the relevant HLA was performed using cumulative public TCR beta family frequency.

TCRdb re-derived calls from the reads in MiXCR, one entry per CDR3 protein. The data hold 200,000 to 250,000 distinct CDR3 sequences, with approximately 13% observed a single time. This clonotype was picked up many times. Its antigen is as yet unknown. The junction had 13 bases not matched to a gene; V was cut back by 8 bases and J by 1 base. This CDR3 has 17 amino acids. From germline, CDR1 is SEHNR and CDR2 FQNEAQ (reference sequence). This sequence was found in a human donor in good health (CMV status not recorded). Some clones in this sample may be carry-over from other donors' samples. This chain joins TRBV7-9 and TRBJ1-3; TRBD1 aligns across 8 bases. Sequencing used PBMCs. This chain's CDR3 is CASLRDRNALSGNTIYF. The CDR3 nucleotides are TGTGCCAGCTTAAGGGACAGGAATGCTTTGTCTGGAAACACCATATATTTT. The whole variable domain, filled in from reference TRBV7-9 and TRBJ1-3, reads DTGVSQNPRHKITKRGQNVTFRCDPISEHNRLYWYRQTLGQGPEFLTYFQNEAQLEKSRLLSDRFSAERPKGSFSTLEIQRTEQGDSAMYLCASLRDRNALSGNTIYFGEGSWLTVV.